The next 20 T cell receptor beta chains were all read from a single sample in a study of blood T cell repertoires in COVID-19 (dated by TCRdb to 2019 to 2021). The method behind the library was the immunoSEQ multiplex PCR assay. Entries here come from immuneACCESS through TCRdb and include only in-frame sequences with V and J called. Some clones fail to appear in such tables; in the studies checked, an unresolved V gene covers under half of the shortfall, and the cause of the remainder is unknown. The sample records roughly 40,000 clones, approximately 88% of which are singletons. The top ten hold approximately 4% of the sample. Sequencing used peripheral blood. The receptors were gathered from a human donor in a cohort sampled during active COVID-19.

This chain links TRBV9 with TRBJ2-7, with a weak D call TRBD2 (6 bases). This CDR3 spans 16 amino acids. Germline-derived CDR1 and CDR2 are SGDLS and YYNGEE. V was pared by 0 bases and J by 4 bases, with 17 bases between. The CDR3 protein is CASSVDLATATYEQYF. The CDR3 coding sequence is TGTGCCAGCAGCGTAGACCTAGCGACCGCAACTTACGAGCAGTACTTC. Using reference TRBV9 and TRBJ2-7 for the parts outside the CDR3, the full variable domain is DSGVTQTPKHLITATGQRVTLRCSPRSGDLSVYWYQQSLDQGLQFLIQYYNGEERAKGNILERFSAQQFPDLHSELNLSSLELGDSALYFCASSVDLATATYEQYFGPGTRLTVT.

The chain couples TRBV2 to TRBJ1-6; possible D gene TRBD1, 5 bases. The CDR3 sequence is 15 residues long. Germline assignment: CDR1 SNHLY and CDR2 FYNNEI. V lost 3 bases and J 10 bases, leaving 16 bases between the germline ends. The CDR3 DNA reads as TGTGCCAGCAGTGAGCGGCAGGGAGGAGGGTCACCCCTCCACTTT. This codes for CASSERQGGGSPLHF.

This clone was recorded once. The chain joins TRBV25-1 to TRBJ2-2; D remains unclear. Germline CDR1 is MGHDK and CDR2 is SYGVNS. The CDR3 has 11 residues. V lost 4 bases, J lost 8 bases, and 5 bases lay in between. CDR3 residues: CASSAGGELFF. The CDR3, as DNA: TGTGCCAGCAGTGCCGGGGGGGAGCTGTTTTTT. The variable domain in full, with the rest retrieved from reference TRBV25-1 and TRBJ2-2, is EADIYQTPRYLVIGTGKKITLECSQTMGHDKMYWYQQDPGMELHLIHYSYGVNSTEKGDLSSESTVSRIRTEHFPLTLESARPSHTSQYLCASSAGGELFFGEGSRLTVL.

The chain links TRBV19 to TRBJ2-3; possibly TRBD2 for D (6 bases). CDR1 and CDR2 from the germline V gene are LNHDA and SQIVND (reference sequence). The V gene lost 3 bases and the J gene lost 3 bases, with 7 bases spanning the gap. This CDR3 is built from 13 residues. CDR3 bases: TGTGCCAGTAGTATCCGGGGGACAGATACGCAGTATTTT. As protein: CASSIRGTDTQYF.

The rearrangement joins TRBV7-9 to TRBJ1-2; no firm D call. Per germline, CDR1 SEHNR and CDR2 FQNEAQ (reference sequence). V was trimmed by 1 base and J by 8 bases, leaving 11 bases between them. This CDR3 is built from 13 residues. The CDR3 nucleotides read TGTGCCAGCAGCTTAGACCCCTCTGAGGGCTACACCTTC. This sequence encodes CASSLDPSEGYTF.

The chain has TRBV7-2 and TRBJ2-1; 7 bases match TRBD2. CDR1 is SGHTA and CDR2 is FQGNSA in the germline V gene. This CDR3 spans 16 amino acids. With V trimmed by 2 bases and J by 8 bases, 12 bases remained unmatched. The CDR3 is CASSLKIGGTFHEQFF. CDR3 sequence (DNA): TGTGCCAGCAGCTTAAAAATCGGGGGGACCTTCCATGAGCAGTTCTTC. The full variable domain, rest sourced from reference TRBV7-2 and TRBJ2-1, is GAGVSQSPSNKVTEKGKDVELRCDPISGHTALYWYRQSLGQGLEFLIYFQGNSAPDKSGLPSDRFSAERTGGSVSTLTIQRTQQEDSAVYLCASSLKIGGTFHEQFFGPGTRLTVL.

The rearrangement links TRBV5-6 to TRBJ2-2; no clear D. Germline CDR1 and CDR2: SGHDT and YYEEEE. The CDR3 has 13 residues. V lost 4 bases to trimming and J lost 6 bases, with 10 bases between them. CDR3 residues: CASSRDAPGELFF. CDR3 DNA: TGTGCCAGCAGCCGAGATGCACCCGGGGAGCTGTTTTTT.

This clone was seen once. This chain joins TRBV5-1 and TRBJ2-5, with TRBD2 identical over 9 bases. CDR1 and CDR2 (germline): SGHRS, YFSETQ. With V trimmed by 4 bases and J by 4 bases, 5 bases remained unmatched. This CDR3 comprises 14 residues. The CDR3 reads CASSDTSGLETQYF. The CDR3 DNA sequence: TGCGCCAGCAGCGATACTAGCGGGCTAGAGACCCAGTACTTC.

This clone was observed a handful of times. J is TRBJ1-2 and V is TRBV19; the D gene is possibly TRBD1 (5 bases). This CDR3 region has 13 residues. In germline, CDR1 is LNHDA, CDR2 SQIVND (reference sequence). Trimming removed 7 bases from V and 2 bases from J, with 11 bases in between. CDR3 DNA: TGTGCCAGTAACCGTGACAGCAACTATGGCTACACCTTC. The encoded protein is CASNRDSNYGYTF.

V is TRBV4-1 and J is TRBJ1-4; possible D gene TRBD1, 5 bases. Germline V gene sequence: CDR1 MGHRA, CDR2 YSYEKL. V lost 0 bases, J lost 7 bases, and 12 bases lay in between. The CDR3 runs to 15 residues. The CDR3 loop is CASSQDRVGVEKLFF. Written as DNA, the CDR3 is TGCGCCAGCAGCCAAGATAGGGTAGGGGTTGAAAAACTGTTTTTT.

The rearrangement joins TRBV6-5 to TRBJ1-2; 8 positions agree with TRBD1. V gave up 6 bases and J gave up 1 base; unmatched junction bases: 4. The germline gives CDR1 MNHEY, CDR2 SVGAGI. This CDR3 is built from 14 residues. The CDR3 loop reads CASRPGGNNYGYTF. DNA for the CDR3: TGTGCCAGCAGACCAGGGGGCAATAACTATGGCTACACCTTC.

The rearrangement links TRBV18 to TRBJ2-7, with 7 positions matching TRBD1. The germline V gene has CDR1 KGHSH and CDR2 LQKENI. J was trimmed by 4 bases and V by 4 bases; bases with no gene match: 13. This CDR3 region has 16 residues. CDR3 sequence: CASSRTGTAAKYEQYF. CDR3 DNA: TGTGCCAGCTCACGAACCGGGACAGCGGCAAAATACGAGCAGTACTTC.

The chain links TRBV5-1 to TRBJ2-7; TRBD1 aligns across 9 bases. CDR3 size: 14 residues. With V trimmed by 3 bases and J by 7 bases, 8 bases remained unmatched. The V gene's germline CDR1 is SGHRS and CDR2 YFSETQ. The CDR3 nucleotides read TGCGCCAGCAGCTCCGACAGGGGGGTGGGTGAGCAGTACTTC. Amino acids: CASSSDRGVGEQYF.

This chain connects TRBV5-1 to TRBJ1-3, with D uncertain. V was pared by 4 bases and J by 0 bases, with 11 bases between. CDR3 length: 15 residues. The germline V gene encodes CDR1 SGHRS and CDR2 YFSETQ. Here the CDR3 reads CASSLGGISGNTIYF. The CDR3 DNA follows: TGCGCCAGCAGCCTGGGTGGCATCTCTGGAAACACCATATATTTT.

V gene TRBV5-1 combines with J gene TRBJ1-1; D is perhaps TRBD1 (5 bases). Deletions cut 1 base from V and 1 base from J, with 11 bases between. This CDR3 is built from 15 residues. Germline V gives CDR1 SGHRS, CDR2 YFSETQ. CDR3 amino acids: CASSLWKQENTEAFF. The CDR3 region has the DNA TGCGCCAGCAGCTTGTGGAAACAGGAGAACACTGAAGCTTTCTTT.

The chain carries TRBV19 and TRBJ1-5; TRBD1 aligns across 8 bases. In germline, CDR1 is LNHDA, CDR2 SQIVND (reference sequence). J lost 7 bases, V lost 7 bases, and 12 bases had no gene match. This CDR3 region has 15 residues. The CDR3 nucleotides are TGTGCCAGTATAACCGCCGGACAGGGAGGACAGCCCCAGCATTTT. It encodes CASITAGQGGQPQHF.

The V call is TRBV30, the J call TRBJ2-7; 9 positions match TRBD2. V dropped 2 bases and J dropped 1; count of bases not matched to a gene: 6. Germline lookup yields CDR1 GTSNPN and CDR2 SVGIG (reference sequence). The CDR3 extends over 15 amino acids. The CDR3 loop is CAWSRGGVRSYEQYF. In DNA, the CDR3 is TGTGCCTGGAGTCGCGGGGGGGTAAGATCCTACGAGCAGTACTTC.

The rearrangement joins TRBV18 to TRBJ2-5; a weak D match, TRBD1 (5 bases). This CDR3 spans 13 amino acids. CDR1 is KGHSH, CDR2 LQKENI, per germline. V lost 2 bases and J lost 2, with 6 bases in between. The CDR3 spells CASSPDSQETQYF. CDR3 coding DNA: TGTGCCAGCTCACCAGACAGTCAAGAGACCCAGTACTTC.

This rearrangement joins TRBV4-3 to TRBJ2-3; maybe TRBD1 (5 bases). The CDR3 totals 17 residues. The V and J ends lost 0 bases and 6 bases respectively, with 19 bases between them. Germline loops: CDR1 LGHNA, CDR2 YSLEER. The CDR3 protein is CASSQDSAGIFRDTQYF. CDR3 in DNA: TGCGCCAGCAGCCAAGATTCGGCAGGGATTTTCAGGGATACGCAGTATTTT.

The CDR3 region is CASEFGTGGTEAFF. CDR3 coding DNA: TGTGCCAGCGAATTCGGGACAGGGGGCACTGAAGCTTTCTTT. The chain has TRBV6-5 and TRBJ1-1; TRBD1 matches 11 bases. Looked up from germline, CDR1 is MNHEY and CDR2 is SVGAGI. CDR3 size: 14 residues. The V segment lost 8 bases and the J segment 4 bases; nucleotides outside the gene matches: 6.